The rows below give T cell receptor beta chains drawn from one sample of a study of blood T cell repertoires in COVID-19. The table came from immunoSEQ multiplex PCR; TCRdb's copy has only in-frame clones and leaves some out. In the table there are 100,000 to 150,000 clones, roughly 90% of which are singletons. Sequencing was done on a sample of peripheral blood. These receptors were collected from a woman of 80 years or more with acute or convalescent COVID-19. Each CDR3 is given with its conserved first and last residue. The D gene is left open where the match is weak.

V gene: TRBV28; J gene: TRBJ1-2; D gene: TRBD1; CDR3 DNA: TGTGCCAGCAGAAGGGACAGGAACTATGGCTACACCTTC; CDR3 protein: CASRRDRNYGYTF
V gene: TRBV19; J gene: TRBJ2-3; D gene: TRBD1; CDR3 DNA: TGTGCCAGTAGTATCGAGGACAGGGGCAGGGGTACGCAGTATTTT; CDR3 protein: CASSIEDRGRGTQYF
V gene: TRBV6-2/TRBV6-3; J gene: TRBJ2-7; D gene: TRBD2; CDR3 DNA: TGTGCCAGCAGTTCAGCGGGGGGGCCAATTCAGCAGTACTTC; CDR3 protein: CASSSAGGPIQQYF
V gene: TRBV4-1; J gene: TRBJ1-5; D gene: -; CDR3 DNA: TGCGCCAGCAGCCAAGCAGGGGTTGATCAGCCCCAGCATTTT; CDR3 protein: CASSQAGVDQPQHF
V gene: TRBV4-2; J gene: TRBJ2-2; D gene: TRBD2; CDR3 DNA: TGTGCCAGCAGCCAAGAGCCGAGCGGGGCTAACACCGGGGAGCTGTTTTTT; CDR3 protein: CASSQEPSGANTGELFF
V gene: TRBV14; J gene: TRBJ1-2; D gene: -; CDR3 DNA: TGTGCCAGCAGTCTTGACTTTAACTATGGCTACACCTTC; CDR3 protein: CASSLDFNYGYTF
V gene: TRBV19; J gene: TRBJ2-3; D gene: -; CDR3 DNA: TGTGCCAGTAGTATAAGGGGTGGACCAGATACGCAGTATTTT; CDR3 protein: CASSIRGGPDTQYF
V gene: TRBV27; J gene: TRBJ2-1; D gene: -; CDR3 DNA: TGTGCCAGCAGTCTGGGACATATAGTCAATGAGCAGTTCTTC; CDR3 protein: CASSLGHIVNEQFF
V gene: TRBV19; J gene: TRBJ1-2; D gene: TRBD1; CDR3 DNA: TGTGCCAGTAGTACTGTGGACAGGGGTTATGGCTACACCTTC; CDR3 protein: CASSTVDRGYGYTF
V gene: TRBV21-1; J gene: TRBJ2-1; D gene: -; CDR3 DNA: TGTGCCAGCAGCCCTCGCGGCGGGAGGGCCCATAATGAGCAGTTCTTC; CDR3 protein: CASSPRGGRAHNEQFF
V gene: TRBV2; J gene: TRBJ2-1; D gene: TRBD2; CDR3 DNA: TGTGCCAGCAGTGTTAGCGGGGAGTTCTTCAATGAGCAGTTCTTC; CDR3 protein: CASSVSGEFFNEQFF
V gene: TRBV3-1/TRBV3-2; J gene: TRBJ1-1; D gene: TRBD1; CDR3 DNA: TGTGCCAGCAGCCACGGTATAGGGACAGGAGGCACTGAAGCTTTCTTT; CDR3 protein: CASSHGIGTGGTEAFF
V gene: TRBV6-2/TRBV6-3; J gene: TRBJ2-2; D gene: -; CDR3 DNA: TGTGCCAGCAGTCATGCAGGCGGGACCGGGGAGCTGTTTTTT; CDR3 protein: CASSHAGGTGELFF